Each of the 32 T cell receptor beta chains below was sequenced from the same sample in a study of blood T cell repertoires in COVID-19. This table comes from immunoSEQ multiplex PCR, and its TCRdb copy is limited to in-frame clones, with some not included. The sample carries 40,000 to 60,000 clones, more than 75% recorded once. The sequenced sample consisted of peripheral blood. All receptors come from a human donor in a cohort sampled during active COVID-19.

This chain links TRBV30 with TRBJ2-7; weak D call: TRBD2 (6 bases). Trimming took 4 bases from V and 4 from J, leaving 17 bases between them. Germline loops: CDR1 GTSNPN, CDR2 SVGIG (reference sequence). The CDR3 consists of 14 residues. The CDR3 reads CAWKVPGAVYEQYF. The CDR3, as DNA: TGTGCCTGGAAAGTCCCGGGAGCAGTATACGAGCAGTACTTC.

This chain uses TRBV7-8 with TRBJ2-6; D possibly corresponds to TRBD1 (5 bases). V dropped 7 bases and J dropped 1 base, with 17 bases sitting between them. The CDR3 sequence is 17 residues long. The germline CDR1 and CDR2 sequences are SGHVS and FQNEAQ. The CDR3 here is CASTRTGRASGANVLTF. CDR3 DNA sequence: TGTGCCAGCACCCGTACAGGTCGGGCATCTGGGGCCAACGTCCTGACTTTC.

The rearrangement links TRBV2 to TRBJ1-5, with TRBD1 matching over 8 bases. Trimming at V came to 0 bases and at J to 0 bases, leaving 13 bases not matched to a gene. CDR1 and CDR2 (germline): SNHLY, FYNNEI. The CDR3 is 20 amino acids. CDR3 nucleotides: TGTGCCAGCAGTGAAGCGCTTCAGTGGGCAGGGGGCTATAGCAATCAGCCCCAGCATTTT. Translating gives CASSEALQWAGGYSNQPQHF.

This rearrangement joins TRBV28 to TRBJ1-1; 10 bases align to TRBD1. The CDR3 extends over 16 amino acids. With V trimmed by 5 bases and J by 1 base, 7 bases remained unmatched. The germline V gene has CDR1 MDHEN and CDR2 SYDVKM. CDR3 region: CASSRDRGISNTEAFF. The CDR3 coding sequence is TGTGCCAGCAGTCGGGACAGGGGTATTTCGAACACTGAAGCTTTCTTT.

CDR3 coding DNA: TGCGCCAGCCACCTGGACAGGCCAGATTCACCCCTCCACTTT. It yields the protein CASHLDRPDSPLHF. J is TRBJ1-6 and V is TRBV5-1; 7 positions match TRBD1. CDR1 and CDR2 from the germline V gene are SGHRS and YFSETQ. With 7 bases clipped from V and 8 bases from J, the junction kept 9 bases outside the gene matches. This CDR3 is built from 14 residues.

A single count supports this clone. This chain uses TRBV5-1 with TRBJ1-1; D is unclear. CDR3 length: 13 amino acids. V lost 3 bases and J 1 base, leaving 7 bases between the germline ends. Germline V gene lookup returns CDR1 SGHRS and CDR2 YFSETQ. The CDR3 DNA is TGCGCCAGCAGCTCGTCGGGGAACACTGAAGCTTTCTTT. Protein: CASSSSGNTEAFF.

This clone was detected a few times. The V and J genes are TRBV6-6 and TRBJ2-7; D call uncertain. V gave up 6 bases and J gave up 0 bases, with 9 bases separating them. The CDR3 length is 13 residues. Germline CDR1 reads MNHNY; CDR2 reads SVGAGI (reference sequence). CDR3 DNA: TGTGCCAGCAGCCCAGAAACCTCCTACGAGCAGTACTTC. Translating gives CASSPETSYEQYF.

The rearrangement joins TRBV18 to TRBJ2-7, with TRBD2 matching over 13 bases. J was trimmed by 2 bases and V by 6 bases; bases with no gene match: 10. The CDR3 consists of 17 residues. Germline loops: CDR1 KGHSH, CDR2 LQKENI. CDR3 loop: CASSQRTSGSHPYEQYF. CDR3 DNA sequence: TGTGCCAGCTCCCAAAGGACTAGCGGGAGTCATCCCTACGAGCAGTACTTC.

The V gene is TRBV9, the J gene TRBJ2-7, with 11 bases lining up with TRBD1. CDR3 length: 15 residues. V lost 2 bases to trimming and J lost 7 bases; unmatched junction nucleotides: 8. Germline-derived CDR1 and CDR2 are SGDLS and YYNGEE. CDR3 amino acids: CASSVDGQGAREQYF. For the CDR3, the DNA is TGTGCCAGCAGCGTTGATGGACAGGGGGCGCGGGAGCAGTACTTC.

This chain connects TRBV19 to TRBJ2-4; tentative D call: TRBD2 (5 bases). Germline lookup yields CDR1 LNHDA and CDR2 SQIVND (reference sequence). CDR3 length: 13 residues. Trimming left V 7 bases short and J 4 bases short, with 11 bases between. The CDR3 DNA sequence: TGTGCCAGTACCACAGCGGCGAAAAACATTCAGTACTTC. Encoded protein: CASTTAAKNIQYF. The entire variable domain, with the rest obtained from reference TRBV19 and TRBJ2-4, is as follows: DGGITQSPKYLFRKEGQNVTLSCEQNLNHDAMYWYRQDPGQGLRLIYYSQIVNDFQKGDIAEGYSVSREKKESFPLTVTSAQKNPTAFYLCASTTAAKNIQYFGAGTRLSVL.

The V call is TRBV10-2, the J call TRBJ1-5; D unresolved. The CDR3 consists of 14 residues. The germline gives CDR1 WSHSY, CDR2 SAAADI. V was shortened by 4 bases and J by 4 bases, with 11 bases between the two germline ends. The CDR3 region has the DNA TGCGCCAGCAGTGGAGGGCTCTCTAATCAGCCCCAGCATTTT. This gives the protein CASSGGLSNQPQHF.

The rearrangement uses TRBV12-2 and TRBJ2-7; the table's D call, TRBD2, was not checked against the DNA. TRBV12-2 corresponds to a pseudogene. This CDR3 contains 17 residues. Here the CDR3 DNA reads TGTGCAAGTCGCTTAGGCCCGGGACTAGCGGGCACCTACGAGCAGTACGTC. Protein product: CASRLGPGLAGTYEQYV.

The rearrangement links TRBV2 to TRBJ2-7; 10 positions agree with TRBD2. Germline lookup yields CDR1 SNHLY and CDR2 FYNNEI. The CDR3 sequence is 15 residues long. The V and J ends lost 6 bases and 3 bases, in that order; junction bases with no gene match: 8. CDR3 nucleotides: TGTGCCAGCAGACTAGCGGGGCGTACTTTCTACGAGCAGTACGTC. Its protein product is CASRLAGRTFYEQYV.

The chain carries TRBV11-3 and TRBJ1-5; no reliable D call. From germline, CDR1 is SGHNT and CDR2 YENEEA. V was trimmed by 0 bases and J by 3 bases, leaving 3 bases between them. The CDR3 extends over 13 amino acids. The CDR3 sequence is CASSLEANQPQHF. In DNA, the CDR3 is TGTGCCAGCAGCTTAGAGGCCAATCAGCCCCAGCATTTT. Complete variable domain (other parts from reference TRBV11-3 and TRBJ1-5): EAGVVQSPRYKIIEKKQPVAFWCNPISGHNTLYWYLQNLGQGPELLIRYENEEAVDDSQLPKDRFSAERLKGVDSTLKIQPAELGDSAVYLCASSLEANQPQHFGDGTRLSIL.

The rearrangement joins TRBV29-1 to TRBJ2-2, with D maybe TRBD2 (6 bases). The CDR3 has 13 residues. The V end was cut by 4 bases, the J end by 4 bases, with 10 bases between. Germline assignment: CDR1 SQVTM and CDR2 ANQGSEA. The CDR3 reads CSVVERATGELFF. In DNA form, the CDR3 reads TGCAGCGTTGTCGAGCGGGCCACCGGGGAGCTGTTTTTT.

CDR3 residues: CASSLLGLAGAQETQYF. DNA of the CDR3: TGTGCCAGCAGCTTATTAGGACTAGCGGGAGCACAAGAGACCCAGTACTTC. This chain connects TRBV11-2 to TRBJ2-5; the match to TRBD2 covers 13 bases. The CDR3 contains 17 residues. J was trimmed by 2 bases and V by 2 bases; bases with no gene match: 5. Germline V gene lookup returns CDR1 SGHAT and CDR2 FQNNGV.

The chain recombines TRBV3-1 (or the pseudogene TRBV3-2) with TRBJ1-1, with D possibly TRBD1 on 6 matching bases. The ends were cut back, 8 bases at V and 2 bases at J, with 18 bases in the middle. Germline V gene sequence: CDR1 LGHDT, CDR2 YNNKEL (reference sequence). The CDR3 has 15 amino acids. The CDR3 here is CASSSTGTPNTEAFF. The CDR3 nucleotides are TGTGCCAGCTCCTCAACCGGGACACCTAACACTGAAGCTTTCTTT.

The J gene is TRBJ1-1, the V gene TRBV9, with TRBD1 as a possible D gene (5 bases). Germline V CDR1 and CDR2: SGDLS, YYNGEE. V lost 0 bases, J lost 5 bases, and 14 bases lay in between. The CDR3 sequence is 15 residues long. This chain's CDR3 is CASSVGGIGSTEAFF. CDR3 nucleotides: TGTGCCAGCAGCGTAGGGGGCATCGGATCTACTGAAGCTTTCTTT.

V usage is TRBV28 and J usage is TRBJ1-5, with TRBD1 as a possible D gene (5 bases). The CDR3 has 14 amino acids. Germline CDR1 MDHEN, CDR2 SYDVKM. V lost 6 bases, J lost 4 bases, and 13 bases lay in between. This CDR3 is CASRQGPANQPQHF. The CDR3 DNA reads TGTGCCAGCAGGCAGGGTCCGGCTAATCAGCCCCAGCATTTT.

The gene calls are TRBV15 and TRBJ2-7; no clear D gene. The germline CDR1 and CDR2 sequences are LNHNV and YYDKDF (reference sequence). Trimming stripped 1 base from V and 0 bases from J, with 16 bases between. The CDR3 has 17 residues. CDR3 sequence: CATSRGSPTGPSYEQYF. The DNA of the CDR3 is TGTGCCACCAGCAGAGGGTCCCCCACGGGTCCCTCCTACGAGCAGTACTTC.

This chain joins TRBV2 and TRBJ2-7; D is perhaps TRBD2 (5 bases). Germline values: CDR1 SNHLY, CDR2 FYNNEI. V gave up 7 bases and J gave up 0 bases, with 10 bases separating them. The CDR3 is made up of 13 amino acids. The CDR3 spells CASMVGDSYEQYF. CDR3 bases: TGTGCCAGCATGGTGGGAGACTCCTACGAGCAGTACTTC.

This clone was seen a single time. The CDR3 loop is CASSQRREGYTF. For the CDR3, the DNA is TGTGCCAGCAGCCAAAGGCGGGAAGGCTACACCTTC. This chain uses TRBV3-1 (or the pseudogene TRBV3-2) with TRBJ1-2; D unclear. V was pared by 2 bases and J by 8 bases, with 9 bases between. CDR3 length: 12 residues. CDR1 is LGHDT, CDR2 YNNKEL, per germline (reference sequence).

The chain employs TRBV19 and TRBJ2-3; 8 bases agree with TRBD2. With V trimmed by 3 bases and J by 2 bases, 10 bases remained unmatched. This CDR3 has 17 amino acids. Germline CDR1 and CDR2: LNHDA and SQIVND (reference sequence). The CDR3 protein is CASSISGAGVYTDTQYF. CDR3 sequence (DNA): TGTGCCAGTAGTATCAGCGGAGCGGGGGTTTACACAGATACGCAGTATTTT.

This rearrangement joins TRBV6-6 to TRBJ2-1; D might be TRBD2 (5 bases). V gave up 7 bases and J gave up 6 bases, with 22 bases separating them. CDR1 and CDR2 from the germline V gene are MNHNY and SVGAGI (reference sequence). The CDR3 is made up of 16 amino acids. The CDR3 protein is CASIEGYYREGNEQFF. CDR3 in DNA: TGTGCCAGCATCGAGGGATACTACCGAGAGGGCAATGAGCAGTTCTTC.

The chain couples TRBV28 to TRBJ1-6; the D is unclear. The CDR3 has 16 amino acids. V gave up 8 bases and J gave up 7 bases, with 21 bases separating them. Germline V CDR1 and CDR2: MDHEN, SYDVKM. In nucleotides, the CDR3 is TGTGCCAGCGTTGGGCCCGGGGTACAGCGGAATTCACCCCTCCACTTT. Translation: CASVGPGVQRNSPLHF.

The chain couples TRBV9 to TRBJ2-1, with 8 bases matching TRBD2. V was clipped by 3 bases and J by 13 bases; unmatched bases: 3. Germline V gives CDR1 SGDLS, CDR2 YYNGEE. The CDR3 totals 11 residues. CDR3 amino acids: CASSAGGIQFF. In DNA form, the CDR3 reads TGTGCCAGCAGCGCGGGGGGGATACAGTTCTTC.

The table lists this clone with a count of one. The chain employs TRBV5-5 and TRBJ1-1; D is undetermined. V shed 6 bases and J shed 0 bases, with 12 bases lying between them. The CDR3 totals 14 residues. Germline CDR1 SGHKS, CDR2 YYEKEE (reference sequence). In DNA, the CDR3 is TGTGCCAGCACCTCAATGGGCTTGAACACTGAAGCTTTCTTT. Its protein is CASTSMGLNTEAFF.

The V gene is TRBV11-3, the J gene TRBJ2-7; 8 bases line up with TRBD1. The V segment lost 1 base and the J segment 2 bases; nucleotides outside the gene matches: 4. The germline CDR1 and CDR2 sequences are SGHNT and YENEEA. The CDR3 spans 15 residues. The CDR3 is CASSLAQGAAYEQYV. CDR3 coding DNA: TGTGCCAGCAGCTTAGCGCAGGGGGCAGCCTACGAGCAGTACGTC.

This chain joins TRBV18 and TRBJ1-1; 8 positions agree with TRBD1. V lost 2 bases, J lost 1 base, and 3 bases stayed unmatched. The germline V gene has CDR1 KGHSH and CDR2 LQKENI. The CDR3 is made up of 15 amino acids. The CDR3 DNA reads TGTGCCAGCTCACCAACAGGACAGGGGAACACTGAAGCTTTCTTT. Its protein product is CASSPTGQGNTEAFF. The entire variable domain, with the rest obtained from reference TRBV18 and TRBJ1-1, is as follows: NAGVMQNPRHLVRRRGQEARLRCSPMKGHSHVYWYRQLPEEGLKFMVYLQKENIIDESGMPKERFSAEFPKEGPSILRIQQVVRGDSAAYFCASSPTGQGNTEAFFGQGTRLTVV.

The rearrangement links TRBV18 to TRBJ1-1, with 10 bases fitting TRBD1. This CDR3 is 16 amino acids long. V was pared by 5 bases and J by 4 bases, with 10 bases of the junction left unmatched. Germline CDR1 KGHSH, CDR2 LQKENI. The CDR3, as DNA: TGTGCCAGCTCATCCCGGGACAGGGGTTGGGGCACTGAAGCTTTCTTT. The encoded protein is CASSSRDRGWGTEAFF. Variable domain in full (rest from reference TRBV18 and TRBJ1-1): NAGVMQNPRHLVRRRGQEARLRCSPMKGHSHVYWYRQLPEEGLKFMVYLQKENIIDESGMPKERFSAEFPKEGPSILRIQQVVRGDSAAYFCASSSRDRGWGTEAFFGQGTRLTVV.

V gene TRBV2 combines with J gene TRBJ1-4; the D is unclear. The V end lost 3 bases, the J end lost 11 bases, and 10 bases lay between the germline ends. This CDR3 region has 12 residues. From germline, CDR1 is SNHLY and CDR2 FYNNEI. CDR3 in amino acids: CASSEGRRKLFF. In DNA, the CDR3 is TGTGCCAGCAGTGAGGGCCGAAGGAAACTGTTTTTT.

The chain has TRBV5-1 and TRBJ2-6; 7 nucleotides agree with TRBD1. Trimming removed 0 bases from V and 0 bases from J; junction bases left unmatched: 6. The CDR3 totals 18 residues. Germline CDR1 and CDR2: SGHRS and YFSETQ. CDR3 region: CASSLVAGGYSGANVLTF. As DNA, the CDR3 is TGCGCCAGCAGCTTGGTCGCAGGGGGTTACTCTGGGGCCAACGTCCTGACTTTC.